The source of this T cell receptor (beta chain) is a study of early T cells in non-severe SARS-CoV-2 infection. Across the whole study: RNA in bulk from unsorted whole blood was sequenced, and chains were unpaired.

Germline V CDR1 and CDR2: SGHAT, FQNNGV. There are 16 residues in the CDR3. Losses at the gene ends were 1 base for V and 2 bases for J; bases not matched to a gene: 5. Whole-study results and caveats: Anti-spike CD8 responses were favored by VDJdb matching, which missed private and CD4 specificities.

Unique molecular identifiers tagged individual cDNA molecules. TCRdb used MiXCR to reprocess the 5' RACE reads, holding one entry per CDR3 protein. The data show tens of thousands of distinct CDR3 sequences, 3.9% seen once. This clonotype was observed many times. As yet, its antigen is unknown. This clonotype was sampled from an adult who was a healthcare worker with PCR-confirmed SARS-CoV-2 infection or an uninfected control (not recorded which). The rearrangement links TRBV11-2 to TRBJ2-3; 8 nucleotides match TRBD2. The specimen sequenced was whole blood. The CDR3 region is CASSLAGGRTTDTQYF. The CDR3, as DNA: TGTGCCAGCAGCTTAGCGGGCGGGAGGACCACAGATACGCAGTATTTT.